This T cell receptor (beta chain) was sequenced for a study of T cell repertoires in cytomegalovirus infection. Whole-study context: CMV infection and matching HLA type were both indicated by public TCR beta signatures.

Trimming cost V 0 bases and J 0 bases; bases outside gene matches: 11. The CDR3 runs to 19 residues. Per the germline V gene, CDR1 is LNHNV and CDR2 is YYDKDF (reference sequence). On this clonotype itself: What it binds is not known.

TCRdb reanalysed the reads using MiXCR and keeps one entry per CDR3 protein. The top ten clones hold about 13% of a sample with around 550,000 distinct CDR3 sequences, about 25% of them seen once. Study results and caveats: It was HLA-C-restricted CMV-specific TCR beta clonotypes that dominated the response ex vivo.

The rearrangement uses TRBV15 and TRBJ2-3; 8 positions match TRBD2. This TCR derives from a human donor in good health (CMV status not recorded). Some clones in this sample may be carry-over from other donors' samples. The specimen sequenced was PBMCs. The chain's CDR3 is CATSRDGGGRTRSTDTQYF. The CDR3 DNA reads TGTGCCACCAGCAGAGATGGTGGCGGGAGGACGAGGAGCACAGATACGCAGTATTTT.